The 29 T cell receptor beta chains reported below all come from one sample, sequenced in a study of shared clonotypes between healthy human individuals (dated by TCRdb to 2018 to 2020). The receptor library was made with the immunoSEQ multiplex PCR assay. Held by TCRdb, this immuneACCESS table contains in-frame sequences only and omits some clones. Under half of the omission traces to an unresolved V gene where checked; the cause of the rest is unknown. The table for this sample lists 700,000 or so clones; about two thirds of them were counted only once. The ten largest clones capture under 2% of the sample. The sample taken for sequencing was memory CD4+ T cells sorted from blood. Read against the paper, the sample's cell subset or site label means: CD45RA-negative fraction. These receptors were collected from a woman in her twenties or thirties in good health.

This clone has only a few counts. Other nucleotide sequences in the sample specify the same CDR3. V usage is TRBV18 and J usage is TRBJ1-3; D is unresolved. V lost 0 bases and J lost 0, with 6 bases in between. The CDR3 consists of 15 residues. Germline V gives CDR1 KGHSH, CDR2 LQKENI. CDR3 residues: CASSPPGDSGNTIYF. In DNA form, the CDR3 reads TGTGCCAGCTCACCACCAGGCGACTCTGGAAACACCATATATTTT.

J is TRBJ2-2 and V is TRBV14; D possibly corresponds to TRBD2 (6 bases). The V gene's germline CDR1 is SGHDN and CDR2 FVKESK. V lost 0 bases and J lost 5, with 16 bases in between. The CDR3 is made up of 17 amino acids. CDR3 sequence reads: CASSQDLDSGTTGELFF. The CDR3 DNA follows: TGTGCCAGCAGCCAAGATCTTGATAGCGGTACGACCGGGGAGCTGTTTTTT.

The genes are TRBV25-1 and TRBJ2-3, with D maybe TRBD2 (6 bases). Deletions cut 5 bases from V and 8 bases from J, with 14 bases between. The CDR3 is 13 residues long. From germline, CDR1 is MGHDK and CDR2 SYGVNS. This CDR3 reads CASSRGTRSTQYF. Here the CDR3 DNA reads TGTGCCAGCAGTCGCGGGACGAGGAGTACGCAGTATTTT.

This chain connects TRBV19 to TRBJ1-1; no clear D. V was clipped by 1 base and J by 0 bases, with 6 bases between them. The CDR3 has 14 amino acids. Germline V lookup: CDR1 LNHDA, CDR2 SQIVND (reference sequence). The DNA for the CDR3 is TGTGCCAGTAGTATAGGTGCACTGAACACTGAAGCTTTCTTT. Amino acids: CASSIGALNTEAFF. The complete variable domain, with remaining parts taken from reference TRBV19 and TRBJ1-1, reads DGGITQSPKYLFRKEGQNVTLSCEQNLNHDAMYWYRQDPGQGLRLIYYSQIVNDFQKGDIAEGYSVSREKKESFPLTVTSAQKNPTAFYLCASSIGALNTEAFFGQGTRLTVV.

This clone was detected many times. The junction differs from germline at one of its ends, possibly a read error. This rearrangement joins TRBV6-6 to TRBJ1-2; TRBD1 matches at 8 bases. This CDR3 is 11 amino acids long. Germline loops: CDR1 MNHNY, CDR2 SVGAGI (reference sequence). DNA for the CDR3: TGTGCCAGCAGTTACTCGGGACAGGCCGCCTTC. This encodes CASSYSGQAAF.

The chain recombines TRBV5-1 with TRBJ2-5, with D uncertain. V was clipped by 2 bases and J by 3 bases, with 14 bases between them. There are 15 residues in the CDR3. Germline lookup yields CDR1 SGHRS and CDR2 YFSETQ. The CDR3 reads CASSFDALLKETQYF. For the CDR3, the DNA is TGCGCCAGCAGCTTCGACGCTCTCCTAAAAGAGACCCAGTACTTC.

V usage is TRBV7-9 and J usage is TRBJ1-3; D ambiguous. Trimming cost V 3 bases and J 6 bases, with 15 bases left between them. Germline assignment: CDR1 SEHNR and CDR2 FQNEAQ (reference sequence). The CDR3 spans 15 residues. CDR3 bases: TGTGCCAGCAGCTTTGGACCCCGGTGGGAAAACACCATATATTTT. Translation gives CASSFGPRWENTIYF. Complete variable domain (other parts from reference TRBV7-9 and TRBJ1-3): DTGVSQNPRHKITKRGQNVTFRCDPISEHNRLYWYRQTLGQGPEFLTYFQNEAQLEKSRLLSDRFSAERPKGSFSTLEIQRTEQGDSAMYLCASSFGPRWENTIYFGEGSWLTVV.

To note about this clone: This may be a read error: a much more frequent sequence differs by one nucleotide. This chain joins TRBV25-1 and TRBJ2-1; 9 bases map to TRBD1. This CDR3 has 14 amino acids. CDR1 MGHDK and CDR2 SYGVNS come from the germline V gene. Trimming removed 6 bases from V and 5 bases from J; junction bases left unmatched: 5. For the CDR3, the DNA is TGTGCCAGCAGCCCGGGACAGGGAAACAATGAGCAGTTCTTC. Its translation: CASSPGQGNNEQFF.

The V call is TRBV7-6, the J call TRBJ2-2; TRBD2 matches 12 bases. The CDR3 consists of 16 residues. V dropped 5 bases and J dropped 5; count of bases not matched to a gene: 6. Germline V gene data show CDR1 as SGHVS and CDR2 as FNYEAQ. CDR3: CASSLTSGSPTGELFF. The CDR3 coding sequence is TGTGCCAGCAGCCTGACTAGCGGGAGCCCAACCGGGGAGCTGTTTTTT.

As regards this clone: Additional DNA sequences in this sample encode the identical CDR3. V and J are TRBV7-9 and TRBJ2-6; D gene ambiguous. CDR1 SEHNR and CDR2 FQNEAQ come from the germline V gene (reference sequence). Between the trimmed V and J ends, which lost 3 bases and 3 bases, there was a span of 3 bases. The CDR3 has 13 residues. The CDR3 loop is CASSFSGANVLTF. CDR3 sequence (DNA): TGTGCCAGCAGCTTTAGTGGGGCCAACGTCCTGACTTTC.

This chain joins TRBV27 and TRBJ2-2, with TRBD2 identical over 12 bases. Germline assignment: CDR1 MNHEY and CDR2 SMNVEV (reference sequence). The CDR3 has 17 amino acids. Germline trimming cut 5 bases from V and 4 bases from J; bases unmatched to any gene: 8. CDR3 in DNA: TGTGCCAGCAGTCTCAGACTAGCGGGAGATATCACCGGGGAGCTGTTTTTT. This translates into CASSLRLAGDITGELFF.

A few counts support this clone. The chain employs TRBV7-8 and TRBJ1-2; D ambiguous. The CDR3 length is 17 residues. Germline CDR1 and CDR2: SGHVS and FQNEAQ. Trimming cost V 1 base and J 5 bases, with 20 bases left between them. CDR3 protein: CASSLVILGSARYGYTF. The CDR3 region has the DNA TGTGCCAGCAGCTTAGTTATTTTGGGTTCCGCTCGGTATGGCTACACCTTC.

This CDR3 is CASGGAITEAFF. Here the CDR3 DNA reads TGTGCCAGCGGGGGGGCTATCACTGAAGCTTTCTTT. This chain links TRBV6-6 with TRBJ1-1, with TRBD1 as a possible D gene (6 bases). V lost 8 bases to trimming and J lost 4 bases, with 11 bases between them. Per germline, CDR1 MNHNY and CDR2 SVGAGI (reference sequence). This CDR3 spans 12 amino acids.

The V gene is TRBV4-1, the J gene TRBJ1-5; D is unclear. The CDR3 runs 16 residues. Germline-derived CDR1 and CDR2 are MGHRA and YSYEKL. Trimming removed 2 bases at V and 4 bases at J, with 15 bases between. The CDR3 loop is CASSQRGGMGNQPQHF. The CDR3, as DNA: TGCGCCAGCAGCCAACGGGGAGGGATGGGTAATCAGCCCCAGCATTTT.

This chain uses TRBV6-5 with TRBJ1-3, with D uncertain. The V end lost 0 bases, the J end lost 10 bases, and 19 bases lay between the germline ends. Germline CDR1 reads MNHEY; CDR2 reads SVGAGI. This CDR3 is built from 16 residues. CDR3 DNA: TGTGCCAGCAGTTACTCTAGGCGTCAGGCCCAAGGAACCATATATTTT. It encodes CASSYSRRQAQGTIYF.

The chain is built from TRBV7-8 and TRBJ2-2; D might be TRBD1 (6 bases). Trimming removed 6 bases at V and 6 bases at J, with 14 bases between. CDR3 length: 14 amino acids. Germline values: CDR1 SGHVS, CDR2 FQNEAQ. CDR3: CASSSHWGPGELFF. Written as DNA, the CDR3 is TGTGCCAGCAGTTCCCATTGGGGGCCCGGGGAGCTGTTTTTT.

V and J are TRBV10-2 and TRBJ2-7; possibly TRBD2 for D (5 bases). The CDR3 spans 13 residues. Germline CDR1 and CDR2: WSHSY and SAAADI. With 3 bases removed from V and 0 bases from J, the gap between germline ends came to 6 bases. The CDR3 DNA is TGCGCCAGCAGTGACGGGAACTCCTACGAGCAGTACTTC. Its protein is CASSDGNSYEQYF.

V and J are TRBV7-6 and TRBJ1-3, with 11 bases fitting TRBD1. The germline V gene encodes CDR1 SGHVS and CDR2 FNYEAQ. This CDR3 has 16 amino acids. Trimming at V came to 5 bases and at J to 3 bases, leaving 6 bases not matched to a gene. CDR3: CASSLRTGGVGNTIYF. The CDR3 DNA is TGTGCCAGCAGCCTAAGGACAGGGGGCGTTGGAAACACCATATATTTT. Complete variable domain (other parts from reference TRBV7-6 and TRBJ1-3): GAGVSQSPRYKVTKRGQDVALRCDPISGHVSLYWYRQALGQGPEFLTYFNYEAQQDKSGLPNDRFSAERPEGSISTLTIQRTEQRDSAMYRCASSLRTGGVGNTIYFGEGSWLTVV.

The chain joins TRBV5-1 to TRBJ2-5; 9 positions match TRBD2. V lost 5 bases to trimming and J lost 1 base; unmatched junction nucleotides: 6. This CDR3 spans 15 amino acids. CDR1 is SGHRS, CDR2 YFSETQ, per germline. This chain's CDR3 is CASSTAGGLQETQYF. The CDR3 bases are TGCGCCAGCAGTACAGCGGGAGGACTCCAAGAGACCCAGTACTTC.

This chain connects TRBV7-9 to TRBJ2-6; TRBD2 agrees at 7 bases. The V gene's germline CDR1 is SEHNR and CDR2 FQNEAQ (reference sequence). The CDR3 runs 17 residues. The ends lost 2 bases at V and 1 base at J; junction bases unmatched: 5. The CDR3 sequence: CASSLFAGASGANVLTF. DNA for the CDR3: TGTGCCAGCAGCTTATTTGCGGGAGCTTCTGGGGCCAACGTCCTGACTTTC. Supplemented by reference TRBV7-9 and TRBJ2-6, the full variable domain reads DTGVSQNPRHKITKRGQNVTFRCDPISEHNRLYWYRQTLGQGPEFLTYFQNEAQLEKSRLLSDRFSAERPKGSFSTLEIQRTEQGDSAMYLCASSLFAGASGANVLTFGAGSRLTVL.

The chain has TRBV19 and TRBJ2-5; the match to TRBD1 covers 7 bases. The CDR3 spans 13 residues. J was trimmed by 5 bases and V by 7 bases; bases with no gene match: 7. Germline V gene data show CDR1 as LNHDA and CDR2 as SQIVND (reference sequence). As DNA, the CDR3 is TGTGCCAGTAATCGACAGGGAGCCGAGACCCAGTACTTC. It translates to CASNRQGAETQYF.

V gene TRBV5-1 combines with J gene TRBJ2-3; 7 bases are shared with TRBD2. The CDR3 is 18 residues long. The V and J ends lost 0 bases and 3 bases, in that order; junction bases with no gene match: 13. Germline lookup yields CDR1 SGHRS and CDR2 YFSETQ. CDR3 sequence: CASSLGQGLAGATDTQYF. The DNA for the CDR3 is TGCGCCAGCAGCTTGGGACAAGGTTTGGCGGGAGCAACAGATACGCAGTATTTT.

This chain joins TRBV5-1 and TRBJ1-1, with D perhaps matching TRBD1 (6 bases). CDR1 and CDR2 from the germline V gene are SGHRS and YFSETQ. The CDR3 covers 14 residues. Trimming removed 0 bases from V and 12 bases from J, with 18 bases in between. The CDR3 loop is CASSLAIGGAEPFF. CDR3 DNA: TGCGCCAGCAGCTTGGCCATCGGGGGCGCCGAACCTTTCTTT.

The rearrangement links TRBV2 to TRBJ2-7; no clear D gene. V lost 6 bases, J lost 0 bases, and 15 bases lay in between. The CDR3 has 15 amino acids. Germline-derived CDR1 and CDR2 are SNHLY and FYNNEI. CDR3 sequence reads: CASSATAQSSYEQYF. The CDR3 DNA sequence: TGTGCCAGCAGCGCCACTGCGCAGAGCTCCTACGAGCAGTACTTC.

This clone occurred a few times. The gene calls are TRBV27 and TRBJ2-1, with 7 bases matching TRBD2. V shed 7 bases and J 2 bases; nucleotides not matched to a gene: 2. The CDR3 covers 13 residues. Germline CDR1 is MNHEY and CDR2 is SMNVEV (reference sequence). DNA for the CDR3: TGTGCCAGCACCGGACTAGCCTACAATGAGCAGTTCTTC. Residues: CASTGLAYNEQFF.

A few counts support this clone. The chain couples TRBV19 to TRBJ2-2; a weak D match, TRBD1 (5 bases). Germline-derived CDR1 and CDR2 are LNHDA and SQIVND (reference sequence). V was cut by 4 bases and J by 1 base, with 16 bases left in between. The CDR3 runs to 17 residues. The CDR3 sequence is CASSKTDRRQNTGELFF. The CDR3 DNA is TGTGCCAGTAGTAAAACCGACAGACGTCAGAACACCGGGGAGCTGTTTTTT.

The rearrangement joins TRBV10-3 to TRBJ2-5; 8 nucleotides match TRBD2. Looked up from germline, CDR1 is ENHRY and CDR2 is SYGVKD. The V segment lost 10 bases and the J segment 5 bases; nucleotides outside the gene matches: 15. CDR3 length: 15 residues. CDR3 sequence: CASSHDPGLEETQYF. For the CDR3, the DNA is TGTGCCAGTTCGCACGATCCGGGACTAGAGGAGACCCAGTACTTC.

The table lists this clone with a few counts. The chain has TRBV5-6 and TRBJ1-1; D uncertain. The CDR3 has 13 residues. Trimming took off 1 base at V and 3 bases at J, with 7 bases between the two ends. Germline CDR1 is SGHDT and CDR2 is YYEEEE. In DNA form, the CDR3 reads TGTGCCAGCAGCTTGCCCATCCACACTGAAGCTTTCTTT. Translation: CASSLPIHTEAFF. Combining the CDR3 with reference TRBV5-6 and TRBJ1-1 gives the whole variable domain DAGVTQSPTHLIKTRGQQVTLRCSPKSGHDTVSWYQQALGQGPQFIFQYYEEEERQRGNFPDRFSGHQFPNYSSELNVNALLLGDSALYLCASSLPIHTEAFFGQGTRLTVV.

The chain employs TRBV5-1 and TRBJ2-1; 14 bases are a match to TRBD2. From germline, CDR1 is SGHRS and CDR2 YFSETQ. This CDR3 region has 14 residues. V lost 6 bases and J lost 9; bases outside the gene matches: 5. The chain's CDR3 is CASTGTSGSFEQFF. CDR3 sequence (DNA): TGCGCCAGCACCGGGACTAGCGGGAGCTTTGAGCAGTTCTTC. Using reference TRBV5-1 and TRBJ2-1 for the parts outside the CDR3, the full variable domain is KAGVTQTPRYLIKTRGQQVTLSCSPISGHRSVSWYQQTPGQGLQFLFEYFSETQRNKGNFPGRFSGRQFSNSRSEMNVSTLELGDSALYLCASTGTSGSFEQFFGPGTRLTVL.